This TCR beta chain was sequenced during a study of neurological immune-mediated disorders. Overall study context: Multiple sclerosis patients numbering about 34 comprised roughly 31 relapsing-remitting and 3 secondary progressive patients.

Study-wide results and caveats: The multiple sclerosis repertoire cluster had no association with any clinical or MRI feature.

In TCRdb, the 5' RACE reads were re-called with MiXCR into one record per CDR3 protein. The top ten clones hold 0.9% to 1.4% of a sample with 80,000 to 85,000 distinct CDR3 sequences, 2.5% to 3% of them seen once. At least ten counts were recorded for this clonotype. The antigen is unknown. The V and J ends lost 3 bases and 5 bases respectively, with 7 bases between them. There are 12 residues in the CDR3. CDR1 is MDHEN, CDR2 SYDVKM, per germline. The sample taken for sequencing was PBMCs. The J gene is TRBJ1-1, the V gene TRBV28; D gene unclear. The TCR was taken from a woman between 25 and 40 years old with multiple sclerosis. The CDR3 DNA follows: TGTGCCAGCAGTTTGGGCAGGACTGAAGCTTTCTTT. The encoded protein is CASSLGRTEAFF.